This TCR beta chain is from a study of shared clonotypes between healthy human individuals. Data came from immunoSEQ multiplex PCR; TCRdb stores just in-frame clones and leaves some out. The sample carries under 1,100,000 clones, about 76% recorded once. Germline V lookup: CDR1 GTSNPN, CDR2 SVGIG (reference sequence). Trimming left V 2 bases short and J 3 bases short, with 11 bases between. This CDR3 contains 15 residues. The origin of this receptor is a man aged 18 to 30 in good health. The chain recombines TRBV30 with TRBJ1-6; D perhaps matches TRBD1 (5 bases). The sequencing input was memory CD4+ T cells sorted from blood. Indicated subset: CD45RA-negative fraction. This CDR3 is CAWSLGTIYNSPLHF. The CDR3 DNA follows: TGTGCCTGGAGTTTGGGGACCATCTATAATTCACCCCTCCACTTT.